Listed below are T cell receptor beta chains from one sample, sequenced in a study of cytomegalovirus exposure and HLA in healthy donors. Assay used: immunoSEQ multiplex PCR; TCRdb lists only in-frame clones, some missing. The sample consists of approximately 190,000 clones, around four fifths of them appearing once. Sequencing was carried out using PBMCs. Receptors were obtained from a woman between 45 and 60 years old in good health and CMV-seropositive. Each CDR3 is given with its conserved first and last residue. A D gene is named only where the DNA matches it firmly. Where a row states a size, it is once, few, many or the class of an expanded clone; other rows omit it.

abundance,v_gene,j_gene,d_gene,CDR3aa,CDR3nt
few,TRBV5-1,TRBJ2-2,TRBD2,CASSSSGTRGGELFF,TGCGCCAGCAGCTCCTCCGGGACTAGGGGCGGGGAGCTGTTTTTT
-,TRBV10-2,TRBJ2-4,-,CASSEGGLRNIQYF,TGCGCCAGCAGTGAGGGGGGCCTCCGAAACATTCAGTACTTC
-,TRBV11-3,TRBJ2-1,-,CASSKGGAASYNEQFF,TGTGCCAGCAGCAAGGGGGGGGCTGCGTCCTACAATGAGCAGTTCTTC
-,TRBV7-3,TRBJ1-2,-,CASSPQAGGEGYTF,TGTGCCAGCAGCCCACAAGCCGGGGGAGAGGGCTACACCTTC
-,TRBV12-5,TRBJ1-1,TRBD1,CASGFSGTGKTFF,TGTGCTAGTGGTTTCTCAGGGACAGGCAAAACTTTCTTT
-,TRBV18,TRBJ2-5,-,CASSPPGAETQYF,TGTGCCAGCTCACCTCCGGGAGCGGAGACCCAGTACTTC
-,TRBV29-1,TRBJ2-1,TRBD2,CSVARGGPEQFF,TGCAGCGTCGCACGGGGGGGCCCTGAGCAGTTCTTC
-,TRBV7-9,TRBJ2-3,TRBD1,CASSLEPGQGVDTQYF,TGTGCCAGCAGCTTAGAACCGGGACAGGGAGTAGATACGCAGTATTTT
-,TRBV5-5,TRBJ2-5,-,CASSLGGLQETQYF,TGTGCCAGCAGCTTAGGAGGCCTCCAAGAGACCCAGTACTTC
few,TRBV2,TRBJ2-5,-,CASSDGFRGTQYF,TGTGCCAGCAGTGATGGATTTAGAGGGACCCAGTACTTC
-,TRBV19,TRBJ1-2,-,CASSVGARGYTF,TGTGCCAGTAGCGTGGGGGCGCGGGGCTACACCTTC
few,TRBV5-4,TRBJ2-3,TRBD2,CASSPQNLAGGNTDTQYF,TGTGCCAGCAGCCCACAAAACCTAGCGGGGGGCAACACAGATACGCAGTATTTT